The clone carrying this TCR beta chain has just a few counts. Its antigen is still unknown. This entry comes from a study of T cells after yellow fever vaccination. Germline CDR1 reads MNHNS; CDR2 reads SASEGT. This CDR3 is 14 amino acids long. The ends were cut back, 7 bases at V and 1 base at J, with 14 bases in the middle. Regarding the study as a whole: On re-exposure, the response was weaker but peaked faster, at day 5 versus 15.

TCRdb passed the 5' RACE reads through MiXCR, listing each CDR3 protein once. Among fewer than 450,000 distinct CDR3 sequences listed, approximately 4.2% were seen once. The chain is built from TRBV6-1 and TRBJ2-7; D is unclear. This TCR was recovered from a man aged 18 to 29 who received the YFV17D yellow fever vaccine. Sample: PBMCs, taken 5 days after the yellow fever booster vaccination. The CDR3 region has the DNA TGTGCCAGCAAGGAGTACGGAGTATCCTACGAGCAGTACTTC. Its protein product is CASKEYGVSYEQYF.